This passage covers 19 T cell receptor beta chains from one sample sequenced in a study of T cell responses to AZD1222 COVID-19 vaccine. Profiled with immunoSEQ multiplex PCR; TCRdb holds only in-frame clones, not every one. The repertoire holds more than 95,000 clones, with approximately 90% as singletons. Sequenced here: peripheral blood, sampled on day 0 of AZD1222 vaccination. The receptors originated from an adult in good health.

The chain has TRBV28 and TRBJ1-1, with a tentative D call TRBD1 (5 bases). This CDR3 is built from 16 residues. CDR1 is MDHEN, CDR2 SYDVKM, per germline. V lost 3 bases and J lost 5, with 19 bases in between. The CDR3 protein is CASSFLGVRGKTEAFF. CDR3 bases: TGTGCCAGCAGTTTTTTGGGGGTTAGAGGGAAAACTGAAGCTTTCTTT. The full variable domain, with the rest looked up from reference TRBV28 and TRBJ1-1, is DVKVTQSSRYLVKRTGEKVFLECVQDMDHENMFWYRQDPGLGLRLIYFSYDVKMKEKGDIPEGYSVSREKKERFSLILESASTNQTSMYLCASSFLGVRGKTEAFFGQGTRLTVV.

V gene TRBV29-1 combines with J gene TRBJ2-1; 12 bases map to TRBD2. This CDR3 contains 13 residues. The germline V gene encodes CDR1 SQVTM and CDR2 ANQGSEA. With 4 bases clipped from V and 7 bases from J, the junction kept 2 bases outside the gene matches. CDR3 DNA: TGCAGCGTTGCTAGCGGGAGGGGTAATGAGCAGTTCTTC. Residues: CSVASGRGNEQFF.

The rearrangement uses TRBV6-1 and TRBJ2-2, with TRBD1 identical over 8 bases. The V gene's germline CDR1 is MNHNS and CDR2 SASEGT. The CDR3 is 16 residues long. V shed 2 bases and J 5 bases; nucleotides not matched to a gene: 7. The CDR3 protein is CASSERSGGPTGELFF. CDR3 sequence (DNA): TGTGCCAGCAGTGAACGGTCAGGGGGCCCTACCGGGGAGCTGTTTTTT.

This chain joins TRBV6-1 and TRBJ2-7; 11 nucleotides line up with TRBD1. V lost 4 bases, J lost 4 bases, and 9 bases stayed unmatched. Per germline, CDR1 MNHNS and CDR2 SASEGT. The CDR3 length is 16 residues. The CDR3 sequence: CASSGFRDRGIYEQYF. CDR3 sequence (DNA): TGTGCCAGCAGTGGCTTCCGGGACAGGGGGATTTACGAGCAGTACTTC.

The J gene is TRBJ2-3, the V gene TRBV28; D not certain. The length of the CDR3 is 11 residues. Trimming left V 4 bases short and J 8 bases short, with 7 bases between. Germline values: CDR1 MDHEN, CDR2 SYDVKM. The CDR3 spells CASSSSGTQYF. The CDR3 DNA follows: TGTGCCAGCAGTTCCTCGGGTACGCAGTATTTT.

The CDR3 bases are TGCAGTGCTAGTCATCCGGGACAGGGGGCCCACGAGCAGTACTTC. Residues: CSASHPGQGAHEQYF. The chain joins TRBV20-1 to TRBJ2-7; 12 bases are a match to TRBD1. The ends lost 3 bases at V and 5 bases at J; junction bases unmatched: 8. CDR1 and CDR2 from the germline V gene are DFQATT and SNEGSKA (reference sequence). CDR3 length: 15 residues.

The V call is TRBV10-3, the J call TRBJ2-1; TRBD2 matches 7 bases. The CDR3 spans 13 residues. Germline V CDR1 and CDR2: ENHRY, SYGVKD. V lost 10 bases and J lost 5; bases outside the gene matches: 8. Written as DNA, the CDR3 is TGTGCCACCCGACTAGCAGGGAACAATGAGCAGTTCTTC. Protein: CATRLAGNNEQFF.

This rearrangement joins TRBV19 to TRBJ1-2, with D possibly matching TRBD1 (6 bases). This CDR3 contains 17 residues. Germline V lookup: CDR1 LNHDA, CDR2 SQIVND (reference sequence). V lost 4 bases, J lost 5 bases, and 23 bases lay in between. This chain's CDR3 is CASSRRRARAGEYGYTF. The CDR3 DNA reads TGTGCCAGTAGTAGACGTCGGGCACGCGCAGGGGAGTATGGCTACACCTTC.

The chain carries TRBV28 and TRBJ1-1, with a possible D match to TRBD1 (5 bases). CDR1 is MDHEN and CDR2 is SYDVKM in the germline V gene. This CDR3 is 15 amino acids long. V gave up 3 bases and J gave up 1 base, with 12 bases separating them. The CDR3 nucleotides read TGTGCCAGCAGTTTGGGTGGGGCCTCGAACACTGAAGCTTTCTTT. Translated: CASSLGGASNTEAFF. The whole variable domain, remainder taken from reference TRBV28 and TRBJ1-1, is DVKVTQSSRYLVKRTGEKVFLECVQDMDHENMFWYRQDPGLGLRLIYFSYDVKMKEKGDIPEGYSVSREKKERFSLILESASTNQTSMYLCASSLGGASNTEAFFGQGTRLTVV.

This chain uses TRBV29-1 with TRBJ1-4, with D tentatively TRBD1 (6 bases). V lost 0 bases, J lost 10 bases, and 21 bases lay in between. Germline V gives CDR1 SQVTM, CDR2 ANQGSEA. The CDR3 consists of 16 residues. CDR3 region: CSVEDWVWGAEGKLFF. Here the CDR3 DNA reads TGCAGCGTTGAAGACTGGGTTTGGGGGGCGGAAGGAAAACTGTTTTTT.

Here the CDR3 DNA reads TGCGCCAGCAGCTTGGATAGCGGCGGTATTAATGAGCAGTTCTTC. Protein: CASSLDSGGINEQFF. The chain has TRBV5-1 and TRBJ2-1; D is perhaps TRBD2 (6 bases). CDR3 length: 15 residues. Trimming took off 0 bases at V and 7 bases at J, with 14 bases between the two ends. Looked up from germline, CDR1 is SGHRS and CDR2 is YFSETQ.

The chain has TRBV7-2 and TRBJ2-2; 9 bases are shared with TRBD1. Germline CDR1 SGHTA, CDR2 FQGNSA. V was clipped by 4 bases and J by 4 bases; unmatched bases: 7. The CDR3 covers 16 residues. CDR3 sequence (DNA): TGTGCCAGCAGCTGGGCCGGGACAGGGCCCACCGGGGAGCTGTTTTTT. Amino acids: CASSWAGTGPTGELFF.

The chain employs TRBV14 and TRBJ2-1; D uncertain. The CDR3 loop spans 13 amino acids. V was trimmed by 0 bases and J by 10 bases, leaving 10 bases between them. Germline assignment: CDR1 SGHDN and CDR2 FVKESK. CDR3 region: CASSQDLGGEQFF. CDR3 nucleotides: TGTGCCAGCAGCCAAGATCTGGGTGGCGAGCAGTTCTTC.

The rearrangement uses TRBV5-1 and TRBJ2-7, with 8 bases fitting TRBD2. Trimming took 2 bases from V and 7 from J; bases not matched to a gene: 8. The germline gives CDR1 SGHRS, CDR2 YFSETQ. The length of the CDR3 is 14 residues. CDR3 sequence: CASSLAGRAEEQYF. The CDR3 region has the DNA TGCGCCAGCAGCTTAGCCGGGAGGGCCGAGGAGCAGTACTTC.

The chain links TRBV6-1 to TRBJ2-3, with 7 bases matching TRBD1. Germline CDR1 reads MNHNS; CDR2 reads SASEGT. The CDR3 has 15 residues. V shed 1 base and J 1 base; nucleotides not matched to a gene: 2. CDR3 DNA sequence: TGTGCCAGCAGTGAAGGACAGGGCCGCACAGATACGCAGTATTTT. Protein sequence: CASSEGQGRTDTQYF.

The chain combines TRBV23-1 with TRBJ1-5; maybe TRBD1 (6 bases). TRBV23-1 qualifies as an ORF whose function is uncertain. V was pared by 5 bases and J by 4 bases, with 24 bases between. The CDR3 is made up of 18 amino acids. The DNA for the CDR3 is TGCGCCAGCAGTTTAAAGGTCCCCGAGACAGGCGATAATCAGCCCCAGCATTTT. It specifies CASSLKVPETGDNQPQHF.

The V gene is TRBV19, the J gene TRBJ1-4, with 7 bases that match TRBD1. This CDR3 comprises 14 residues. CDR1 LNHDA and CDR2 SQIVND come from the germline V gene (reference sequence). The trim removed 6 bases at V and 4 bases at J, leaving 5 bases unmatched. The CDR3 loop reads CASRQTGINEKLFF. For the CDR3, the DNA is TGTGCCAGTAGGCAGACAGGGATTAATGAAAAACTGTTTTTT. Supplemented by reference TRBV19 and TRBJ1-4, the full variable domain reads DGGITQSPKYLFRKEGQNVTLSCEQNLNHDAMYWYRQDPGQGLRLIYYSQIVNDFQKGDIAEGYSVSREKKESFPLTVTSAQKNPTAFYLCASRQTGINEKLFFGSGTQLSVL.

V usage is TRBV11-2 and J usage is TRBJ2-7, with D possibly being TRBD1 (6 bases). Germline V lookup: CDR1 SGHAT, CDR2 FQNNGV. V dropped 1 base and J dropped 2 bases, with 9 bases sitting between them. The CDR3 runs to 14 residues. The CDR3 protein is CASSLGQGTYEQYF. The CDR3 DNA sequence: TGTGCCAGCAGCTTAGGGCAGGGGACCTACGAGCAGTACTTC.

This clone was picked up one time. The CDR3 DNA reads TGTGCCAGCAGCTTAGGGGGAGGGGGCAATGAGCAGTTCTTC. Residues: CASSLGGGGNEQFF. The chain carries TRBV7-2 and TRBJ2-1, with D maybe TRBD2 (7 bases). The length of the CDR3 is 14 residues. Trimming shortened V by 1 base and J by 6 bases, and 10 bases separated the two germline ends. CDR1 and CDR2 (germline): SGHTA, FQGNSA.